The 32 T cell receptor beta chains given below trace back to one sample, sequenced in a study of T-cell reconstitution after alpha-beta-depleted transplantation in children. Construction of the TCRbeta library involved unique molecular identifiers. TCRdb re-analysed the PCR reads in MiXCR, keeping a single row per CDR3 protein. The data hold hundreds of thousands of distinct CDR3 sequences, with approximately 9.6% observed a single time. This sample comprised PBMCs from the stem cell graft donor, obtained from the stem cell graft. All receptors derive from a human donor who donated a stem cell graft to a child with SCID.

This clonotype was seen many times. The DNA for the CDR3 is TGTGCCAGCCGGGACTTAGCCTACGAGCAGTACTTC. Translated, it gives CASRDLAYEQYF. J is TRBJ2-7 and V is TRBV6-5; D may be TRBD2 (6 bases). V lost 8 bases to trimming and J lost 2 bases, with 10 bases between them. The length of the CDR3 is 12 residues. Germline V gene lookup returns CDR1 MNHEY and CDR2 SVGAGI.

This clonotype was seen ten or more times. This sequence joins TRBV27 and TRBJ2-2; TRBD2 aligns across 7 bases. CDR1 is MNHEY, CDR2 SMNVEV, per germline (reference sequence). J lost 2 bases, V lost 6 bases, and 6 bases had no gene match. The CDR3 loop spans 15 amino acids. The CDR3 is CASSPGDYNTGELFF. The CDR3 nucleotides are TGTGCCAGCAGCCCTGGGGACTATAACACCGGGGAGCTGTTTTTT.

This clonotype was seen ten or more times. This chain uses TRBV3-1 with TRBJ1-1; unclear D gene. Germline V gene lookup returns CDR1 LGHDT and CDR2 YNNKEL (reference sequence). Trimming removed 3 bases at V and 1 base at J, with 3 bases between. CDR3 size: 12 residues. The chain's CDR3 is CASSHGNTEAFF. The CDR3 bases are TGTGCCAGCAGCCACGGGAACACTGAAGCTTTCTTT.

This chain links TRBV5-1 with TRBJ2-1; TRBD2 is a possible D gene (6 bases). The germline V and J ends were trimmed by 0 bases and 2 bases, with 12 bases remaining between them. Germline values: CDR1 SGHRS, CDR2 YFSETQ. CDR3 length: 16 residues. The CDR3 DNA is TGCGCCAGCAGCTTGGGCTCGCGGGGCCCCTACAATGAGCAGTTCTTC. It yields the protein CASSLGSRGPYNEQFF.

The chain uses TRBV12-3 or TRBV12-4 and TRBJ2-1; D not certain. Trimming took off 5 bases at V and 7 bases at J, with 6 bases between the two ends. The CDR3 consists of 11 residues. In DNA form, the CDR3 reads TGTGCCAGCAGTGACACGAATGAGCAGTTCTTC. This translates into CASSDTNEQFF.

The CDR3, as DNA: TGTGCCATCAGTGAAGCCGGTCAGCCCCAGCATTTT. Encoded protein: CAISEAGQPQHF. The chain couples TRBV10-3 to TRBJ1-5, with D hard to call. This CDR3 is built from 12 residues. Germline V gene sequence: CDR1 ENHRY, CDR2 SYGVKD. V lost 3 bases and J lost 6, with 6 bases in between.

This clonotype came up a few times. This chain links TRBV3-1 with TRBJ1-2; TRBD1 matches 7 bases. Germline V CDR1 and CDR2: LGHDT, YNNKEL (reference sequence). The CDR3 spans 17 residues. J was trimmed by 4 bases and V by 0 bases; bases with no gene match: 11. CDR3 DNA: TGTGCCAGCAGCCAAGAGTTGGTAACAGGGGAAGGCTATGGCTACACCTTC. This gives the protein CASSQELVTGEGYGYTF.

This clonotype occurred a few times. The chain links TRBV4-2 to TRBJ2-3; 10 bases match TRBD2. Trimming removed 2 bases from V and 2 bases from J; junction bases left unmatched: 7. This CDR3 contains 17 residues. Germline V gene sequence: CDR1 LGHNA, CDR2 YNFKEQ. CDR3 nucleotide sequence: TGTGCCAGCAGCCAATTCGCTAGCGGGGGACCCACAGATACGCAGTATTTT. Protein product: CASSQFASGGPTDTQYF.

On this clonotype: A much larger clone differs by one base, so this may be a read error. The chain carries TRBV25-1 and TRBJ2-2; 8 bases map to TRBD1. In germline, CDR1 is MGHDK, CDR2 SYGVNS. With V trimmed by 6 bases and J by 1 base, 13 bases remained unmatched. The CDR3 totals 18 residues. In nucleotides, the CDR3 is TGTGCCAGCAGCCCCTGGACAGGGCAATCTAGGAACACCGGGGAGCTGTTTTTT. The encoded protein is CASSPWTGQSRNTGELFF.

The chain recombines TRBV27 with TRBJ2-1, with a possible D match to TRBD1 (6 bases). Germline V lookup: CDR1 MNHEY, CDR2 SMNVEV (reference sequence). Trimming cost V 2 bases and J 8 bases, with 13 bases left between them. CDR3 length equals 14 residues. The CDR3: CASSLGRRGHEQFF. CDR3 sequence (DNA): TGTGCCAGCAGTTTAGGTCGCAGGGGCCATGAGCAGTTCTTC.

In this sample, this clonotype turned up a few times. V is TRBV11-2 and J is TRBJ2-3; 10 bases agree with TRBD2. The CDR3 sequence is 16 residues long. After removal of 4 bases from V and 6 bases from J, the junction contained 10 bases not matched to a gene. Germline V gene lookup returns CDR1 SGHAT and CDR2 FQNNGV. In nucleotides, the CDR3 is TGTGCCAGCAGCTGGGCTGGAGCGGGGGGGCCGGATACGCAGTATTTT. Its protein product is CASSWAGAGGPDTQYF.

This clonotype has only a few counts. The chain links TRBV20-1 to TRBJ2-5, with 10 bases that match TRBD2. Germline values: CDR1 DFQATT, CDR2 SNEGSKA (reference sequence). The V segment lost 4 bases and the J segment 1 base; nucleotides outside the gene matches: 6. The CDR3 loop spans 15 amino acids. The CDR3 protein is CSANPRLAGQETQYF. The CDR3 nucleotides read TGCAGTGCTAACCCACGACTAGCGGGCCAAGAGACCCAGTACTTC.

This clonotype has more than one count but fewer than ten. The chain has TRBV10-3 and TRBJ2-2; D uncertain. The germline gives CDR1 ENHRY, CDR2 SYGVKD. The V end lost 3 bases, the J end lost 1 base, and 9 bases lay between the germline ends. The CDR3 contains 15 residues. CDR3 DNA sequence: TGTGCCATCAGTGACCCGCGCGTGAACACCGGGGAGCTGTTTTTT. It is translated as CAISDPRVNTGELFF.

The chain joins TRBV4-1 to TRBJ1-2; 7 nucleotides match TRBD1. This CDR3 has 16 amino acids. Germline lookup yields CDR1 MGHRA and CDR2 YSYEKL. Losses at the gene ends were 3 bases for V and 1 base for J; bases not matched to a gene: 8. The CDR3 DNA follows: TGCGCCAGCAGCCACGGCAGGGGGGCGATTAACTATGGCTACACCTTC. This sequence encodes CASSHGRGAINYGYTF.

The rearrangement joins TRBV7-3 to TRBJ1-1; 11 bases align to TRBD1. Germline V gene sequence: CDR1 SGHTA, CDR2 FQGTGA. V shed 5 bases, J shed 3 bases, and the junction held 5 bases outside the gene matches. CDR3 length: 15 amino acids. CDR3: CASSEGQGADTEAFF. CDR3 DNA sequence: TGTGCCAGCAGCGAAGGACAGGGGGCCGACACTGAAGCTTTCTTT.

This chain joins TRBV5-1 and TRBJ2-2; possibly TRBD1 for D (6 bases). This CDR3 has 17 amino acids. Trimming removed 0 bases from V and 4 bases from J, with 16 bases in between. Germline V gene sequence: CDR1 SGHRS, CDR2 YFSETQ. The CDR3 region is CASSLGGTRMVTGELFF. As DNA, the CDR3 is TGCGCCAGCAGCTTGGGGGGGACACGGATGGTCACCGGGGAGCTGTTTTTT. The entire variable domain, with the rest obtained from reference TRBV5-1 and TRBJ2-2, is as follows: KAGVTQTPRYLIKTRGQQVTLSCSPISGHRSVSWYQQTPGQGLQFLFEYFSETQRNKGNFPGRFSGRQFSNSRSEMNVSTLELGDSALYLCASSLGGTRMVTGELFFGEGSRLTVL.

This clonotype was seen only a few times. This chain uses TRBV15 with TRBJ2-5; TRBD1 might be the D (6 bases). The CDR3 extends over 14 amino acids. Germline-derived CDR1 and CDR2 are LNHNV and YYDKDF (reference sequence). The V end lost 0 bases, the J end lost 3 bases, and 8 bases lay between the germline ends. The CDR3 nucleotides read TGTGCCACCAGCAGAGAGGACAGAAAAGAGACCCAGTACTTC. It encodes CATSREDRKETQYF.

This clonotype appeared a few times. The chain employs TRBV20-1 and TRBJ2-5; D is perhaps TRBD2 (6 bases). This CDR3 contains 14 residues. The germline CDR1 and CDR2 sequences are DFQATT and SNEGSKA (reference sequence). Trimming shortened V by 6 bases and J by 5 bases, and 19 bases separated the two germline ends. The CDR3 reads CSAAVSGRMETQYF. DNA for the CDR3: TGCAGTGCCGCCGTGAGCGGGCGGATGGAGACCCAGTACTTC.

This clonotype turned up a few times. The CDR3 DNA sequence: TGTGCCAGCAGTTTCGACAGGCCTTGGTCGGGGGAGCTGTTTTTT. It specifies CASSFDRPWSGELFF. This chain links TRBV12-3 or TRBV12-4 with TRBJ2-2; tentative D call: TRBD1 (6 bases). Trimming took off 3 bases at V and 8 bases at J, with 16 bases between the two ends. The CDR3 totals 15 residues.

This clonotype has only a few counts. The chain links TRBV5-1 to TRBJ1-1; D gene uncertain. The CDR3 runs 13 residues. From germline, CDR1 is SGHRS and CDR2 YFSETQ. V was clipped by 0 bases and J by 5 bases, with 8 bases between them. CDR3 loop: CASSLAGETEAFF. The CDR3 DNA sequence: TGCGCCAGCAGCTTGGCTGGGGAGACTGAAGCTTTCTTT. The full variable domain, completed using reference TRBV5-1 and TRBJ1-1, is KAGVTQTPRYLIKTRGQQVTLSCSPISGHRSVSWYQQTPGQGLQFLFEYFSETQRNKGNFPGRFSGRQFSNSRSEMNVSTLELGDSALYLCASSLAGETEAFFGQGTRLTVV.

This clonotype has a count of ten or more. The genes are TRBV3-1 and TRBJ1-5; D uncertain. The CDR3 totals 14 residues. V was shortened by 4 bases and J by 2 bases, with 9 bases between the two germline ends. Germline V gene lookup returns CDR1 LGHDT and CDR2 YNNKEL (reference sequence). For the CDR3, the DNA is TGTGCCAGCAGCCCCGGGTCGGGCAATCAGCCCCAGCATTTT. It codes for CASSPGSGNQPQHF. Complete variable domain (other parts from reference TRBV3-1 and TRBJ1-5): DTAVSQTPKYLVTQMGNDKSIKCEQNLGHDTMYWYKQDSKKFLKIMFSYNNKELIINETVPNRFSPKSPDKAHLNLHINSLELGDSAVYFCASSPGSGNQPQHFGDGTRLSIL.

This clonotype was picked up many times. The chain couples TRBV12-3 or TRBV12-4 to TRBJ2-2, with 9 bases lining up with TRBD2. Germline trimming cut 7 bases from V and 2 bases from J; bases unmatched to any gene: 5. The CDR3 totals 15 residues. CDR3 protein: CASTPTSGNTGELFF. CDR3 DNA: TGTGCCAGCACCCCGACTAGCGGAAACACCGGGGAGCTGTTTTTT.

This chain connects TRBV18 to TRBJ2-5; D is perhaps TRBD2 (6 bases). V lost 1 base and J lost 5, with 17 bases in between. In germline, CDR1 is KGHSH, CDR2 LQKENI. CDR3 length equals 16 residues. The CDR3 sequence: CASSPQRPGDLETQYF. The CDR3 nucleotides read TGTGCCAGCTCACCACAGCGGCCGGGGGACTTGGAGACCCAGTACTTC.

The chain links TRBV3-1 to TRBJ2-7; unclear D gene. The CDR3 is 13 amino acids. V lost 0 bases, J lost 3 bases, and 6 bases lay in between. Germline CDR1 is LGHDT and CDR2 is YNNKEL (reference sequence). The CDR3 protein is CASSQDQNYEQYF. In nucleotides, the CDR3 is TGTGCCAGCAGCCAAGACCAGAACTACGAGCAGTACTTC.

The rearrangement links TRBV6-1 to TRBJ2-7, with 7 bases lining up with TRBD1. The CDR3 length is 14 residues. V trimming: 7 bases; J trimming: 2 bases; junction bases outside the gene matches: 8. Germline-derived CDR1 and CDR2 are MNHNS and SASEGT. Here the CDR3 DNA reads TGTGCCAGCACCGCACAGGGGAACCCCTACGAGCAGTACTTC. Amino acids: CASTAQGNPYEQYF.

In its sample, this clonotype was seen a few times. This chain links TRBV5-1 with TRBJ1-3, with a weak D call TRBD1 (6 bases). V was trimmed by 5 bases and J by 4 bases, leaving 13 bases between them. Germline lookup yields CDR1 SGHRS and CDR2 YFSETQ. The CDR3 loop spans 14 amino acids. The CDR3 protein is CASRTTGYGNTIYF. The DNA for the CDR3 is TGCGCCAGCAGGACAACAGGGTACGGAAACACCATATATTTT.

The sample holds a few counts of this clonotype. This chain joins TRBV29-1 and TRBJ2-2; D may be TRBD1 (6 bases). The V gene's germline CDR1 is SQVTM and CDR2 ANQGSEA. The CDR3 covers 17 residues. V shed 5 bases and J shed 4 bases, with 23 bases lying between them. CDR3 amino acids: CSVQSSAGATFTGELFF. In DNA form, the CDR3 reads TGCAGCGTTCAAAGTTCAGCAGGGGCCACGTTCACCGGGGAGCTGTTTTTT.

J is TRBJ1-5 and V is TRBV7-2; D possibly corresponds to TRBD1 (5 bases). Trimming removed 5 bases at V and 7 bases at J, with 9 bases between. The CDR3 contains 12 residues. In germline, CDR1 is SGHTA, CDR2 FQGNSA. Here the CDR3 reads CASSADRQPQHF. CDR3 DNA: TGTGCCAGCAGCGCCGACAGACAGCCCCAGCATTTT.

In its sample, this clonotype was seen a few times. J is TRBJ2-5 and V is TRBV18; 9 bases are a match to TRBD1. Trimming removed 2 bases from V and 5 bases from J; junction bases left unmatched: 6. The CDR3 is 15 amino acids. CDR1 and CDR2 from the germline V gene are KGHSH and LQKENI. The CDR3 spells CASSPISGQGETQYF. The CDR3 nucleotides are TGTGCCAGCTCACCAATATCCGGACAGGGGGAGACCCAGTACTTC.

V and J are TRBV5-1 and TRBJ2-1, with D perhaps TRBD1 (5 bases). In germline, CDR1 is SGHRS, CDR2 YFSETQ. This CDR3 is 16 amino acids long. V was pared by 5 bases and J by 8 bases, with 23 bases between. CDR3 DNA: TGCGCCAGCAGGCGTAGGGGCGATTACGTTTGGGATGAGCAGTTCTTC. It codes for CASRRRGDYVWDEQFF.

The chain employs TRBV27 and TRBJ1-2, with 8 bases fitting TRBD1. Germline CDR1 MNHEY, CDR2 SMNVEV (reference sequence). J lost 8 bases, V lost 6 bases, and 8 bases had no gene match. The CDR3 consists of 13 residues. Here the CDR3 DNA reads TGTGCCAGCAGCAGGGACAGGTCGAAGGGCTACACCTTC. Amino acids: CASSRDRSKGYTF.

This clonotype was counted a few times. The V gene is TRBV7-9, the J gene TRBJ2-3; 12 bases match TRBD2. The CDR3 sequence is 15 residues long. The germline gives CDR1 SEHNR, CDR2 FQNEAQ (reference sequence). The V and J ends lost 6 bases and 2 bases, in that order; junction bases with no gene match: 3. CDR3 coding DNA: TGTGCCAGCAGAAGGACTAGCGGGGCCACAGATACGCAGTATTTT. Translated, it gives CASRRTSGATDTQYF.